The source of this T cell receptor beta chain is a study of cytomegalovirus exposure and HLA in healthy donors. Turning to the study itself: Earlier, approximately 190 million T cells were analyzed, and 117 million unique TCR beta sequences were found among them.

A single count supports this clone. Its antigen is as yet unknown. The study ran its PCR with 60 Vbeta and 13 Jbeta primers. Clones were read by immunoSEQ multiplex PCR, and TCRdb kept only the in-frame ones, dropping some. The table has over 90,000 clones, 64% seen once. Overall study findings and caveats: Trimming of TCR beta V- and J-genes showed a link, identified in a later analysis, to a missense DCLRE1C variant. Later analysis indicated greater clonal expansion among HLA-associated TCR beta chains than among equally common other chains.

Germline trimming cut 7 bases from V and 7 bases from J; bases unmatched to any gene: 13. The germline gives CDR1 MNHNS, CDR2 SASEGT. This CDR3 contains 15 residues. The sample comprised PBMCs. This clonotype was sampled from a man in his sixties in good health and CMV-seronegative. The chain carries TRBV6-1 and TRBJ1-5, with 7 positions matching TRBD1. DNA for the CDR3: TGTGCCAGCAACCCGACAGGGTTAGGATCCCAGCCCCAGCATTTT. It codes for CASNPTGLGSQPQHF.